This T cell receptor (beta chain) was recorded in a study of T cells in Graves' hyperthyroidism and ophthalmopathy. This clonotype was observed a handful of times. CDR3 length: 14 amino acids. Germline CDR1 reads SQVTM; CDR2 reads ANQGSEA. Between the trimmed V and J ends, which lost 2 bases and 5 bases, there was a span of 14 bases. RNA transcripts were the template for amplifying TCR beta CDR3 regions. Carried out on the TCR CDR3, a first-round RT-PCR used the HTBI primer set. TCRdb recomputed calls from the multiplex PCR reads with MiXCR, one row per CDR3 protein. This table holds about 400,000 distinct CDR3 sequences, 20% to 25% found once.

Sequencing was done on a sample of blood. The sequence was collected from a man in his forties or fifties with Graves' hyperthyroidism. The gene calls are TRBV29-1 and TRBJ2-3; D could derive from TRBD1 or TRBD2 (5 bases each). The CDR3 sequence: CSVERGNGGDTQYF. CDR3 nucleotide sequence: TGCAGCGTTGAAAGGGGAAATGGAGGAGATACGCAGTATTTT.